A single sample is the source of the 26 T cell receptor beta chains below, sequenced in a study of T cell responses to AZD1222 COVID-19 vaccine. Using immunoSEQ multiplex PCR, the repertoire was profiled, and TCRdb retains in-frame clones only, with some absent. This table holds 150,000 to 200,000 clones, about 89% found once. The sample consisted of peripheral blood, taken on day 0 of AZD1222 vaccination. These receptors all stem from an adult in good health.

V usage is TRBV9 and J usage is TRBJ2-1; 10 bases are a match to TRBD1. With V trimmed by 0 bases and J by 12 bases, 12 bases remained unmatched. CDR3 length: 16 amino acids. Germline V gene sequence: CDR1 SGDLS, CDR2 YYNGEE. The CDR3 spells CASSVGGTGELGGQFF. The CDR3 DNA reads TGTGCCAGCAGCGTAGGAGGGACAGGGGAGTTAGGGGGGCAGTTCTTC. Full variable domain (remainder filled in from reference TRBV9 and TRBJ2-1): DSGVTQTPKHLITATGQRVTLRCSPRSGDLSVYWYQQSLDQGLQFLIQYYNGEERAKGNILERFSAQQFPDLHSELNLSSLELGDSALYFCASSVGGTGELGGQFFGPGTRLTVL.

The chain is built from TRBV29-1 and TRBJ2-1; 10 bases match TRBD2. V lost 6 bases and J lost 4; bases outside the gene matches: 9. Germline V gene data show CDR1 as SQVTM and CDR2 as ANQGSEA. The CDR3 contains 15 residues. The CDR3 sequence is CSVAAGTSVYNEQFF. The CDR3 nucleotides read TGCAGCGTCGCAGCCGGGACTAGCGTTTACAATGAGCAGTTCTTC.

CDR3 sequence (DNA): TGCGCCAGCAGCCAAAAGGGGGGAGATTACAATGAGCAGTTCTTC. Its translation is CASSQKGGDYNEQFF. This rearrangement joins TRBV4-1 to TRBJ2-1, with D possibly called TRBD1 or TRBD2 (6 bases each). Between the trimmed V and J ends, which lost 2 bases and 4 bases, there was a span of 12 bases. Germline V gives CDR1 MGHRA, CDR2 YSYEKL. The CDR3 has 15 amino acids.

This chain connects TRBV24-1 to TRBJ2-7, with D perhaps TRBD1 or TRBD2 (5 bases each). The CDR3 sequence is 15 residues long. Germline V gives CDR1 KGHDR, CDR2 SFDVKD. Trimming left V 3 bases short and J 3 bases short, with 14 bases between. The CDR3 spells CATSDTGTDGYEQYF. For the CDR3, the DNA is TGTGCCACCAGTGATACCGGGACGGATGGCTACGAGCAGTACTTC.

This chain connects TRBV7-2 to TRBJ2-7; the match to TRBD2 covers 7 bases. With V trimmed by 5 bases and J by 6 bases, 19 bases remained unmatched. Germline loops: CDR1 SGHTA, CDR2 FQGNSA. The CDR3 spans 17 residues. CDR3 nucleotide sequence: TGTGCCAGCAGCGTGAACTTTCGGGACTACCTTCCGGGCGAGCAGTACTTC. This encodes CASSVNFRDYLPGEQYF.

This chain connects TRBV28 to TRBJ2-5, with D perhaps matching TRBD1 or TRBD2 (6 bases each). Germline lookup yields CDR1 MDHEN and CDR2 SYDVKM. The V end lost 3 bases, the J end lost 6 bases, and 14 bases lay between the germline ends. CDR3 length equals 14 residues. This chain's CDR3 is CASSFGGAGKTQYF. The CDR3 coding sequence is TGTGCCAGCAGTTTCGGGGGCGCAGGCAAGACCCAGTACTTC.

The chain joins TRBV5-1 to TRBJ2-7; perhaps TRBD1 as D (6 bases). Trimming took 4 bases from V and 1 from J, leaving 12 bases between them. The CDR3 sequence is 14 residues long. Germline V gives CDR1 SGHRS, CDR2 YFSETQ. CDR3 loop: CASSPTTGSYEQYF. The DNA for the CDR3 is TGCGCCAGCAGCCCGACGACAGGTTCCTACGAGCAGTACTTC.

The J gene is TRBJ1-4, the V gene TRBV30, with no clear D. Trimming removed 4 bases at V and 6 bases at J, with 15 bases between. The CDR3 consists of 14 residues. Germline values: CDR1 GTSNPN, CDR2 SVGIG (reference sequence). This CDR3 is CAWNLLRGDEKLFF. The CDR3 nucleotides are TGTGCCTGGAACCTACTCCGCGGGGATGAAAAACTGTTTTTT.

This rearrangement joins TRBV6-4 to TRBJ2-1; 9 nucleotides match TRBD2. The CDR3 length is 15 residues. Germline CDR1 and CDR2: MRHNA and SNTAGT. The V gene end was trimmed by 4 bases and the J gene end by 3 bases; junction bases not matched to a gene: 4. The CDR3 region has the DNA TGTGCCAGCAGTGGGGTAGCGGGGGACTACAATGAGCAGTTCTTC. This codes for CASSGVAGDYNEQFF.

This chain uses TRBV7-8 with TRBJ1-3; 8 nucleotides line up with TRBD1. This CDR3 comprises 17 residues. V gave up 5 bases and J gave up 4 bases; unmatched junction bases: 13. The germline gives CDR1 SGHVS, CDR2 FQNEAQ. The CDR3 DNA reads TGTGCCAGCAGCCAAGGGATCGGACAGGGACGAGGAAACACCATATATTTT. Translated, it gives CASSQGIGQGRGNTIYF. The full variable domain, completed using reference TRBV7-8 and TRBJ1-3, is GAGVSQSPRYKVAKRGQDVALRCDPISGHVSLFWYQQALGQGPEFLTYFQNEAQLDKSGLPSDRFFAERPEGSVSTLKIQRTQQEDSAVYLCASSQGIGQGRGNTIYFGEGSWLTVV.

CDR3 sequence: CASSYSTTSGANVLTF. DNA for the CDR3: TGTGCCAGCAGTTACTCAACAACCTCTGGGGCCAACGTCCTGACTTTC. The chain joins TRBV6-5 to TRBJ2-6; D is ambiguous. The CDR3 totals 16 residues. V gave up 0 bases and J gave up 0 bases, with 6 bases separating them. Germline V gene lookup returns CDR1 MNHEY and CDR2 SVGAGI.

The V call is TRBV6-2 or TRBV6-3, the J call TRBJ1-1, with 11 bases that match TRBD1. Germline CDR1 is MNHEY and CDR2 is SVGEGT. Trimming cost V 1 base and J 0 bases; bases outside gene matches: 1. This CDR3 comprises 16 residues. Here the CDR3 DNA reads TGTGCCAGCAGTTACTGGACAGGGGGCTTGAACACTGAAGCTTTCTTT. Translating it yields CASSYWTGGLNTEAFF.

The chain has TRBV29-1 and TRBJ1-1, with 8 positions matching TRBD1. Germline lookup yields CDR1 SQVTM and CDR2 ANQGSEA. This CDR3 spans 13 amino acids. V lost 5 bases and J lost 3; bases outside the gene matches: 5. The CDR3 is CSVLSQGDTEAFF. In DNA form, the CDR3 reads TGCAGCGTTTTGTCACAGGGGGACACTGAAGCTTTCTTT.

This chain uses TRBV11-3 with TRBJ2-3; D possibly matches TRBD1 or TRBD2 (5 bases each). V was trimmed by 6 bases and J by 4 bases, leaving 11 bases between them. The germline V gene encodes CDR1 SGHNT and CDR2 YENEEA. The CDR3 is 13 amino acids. The CDR3 DNA is TGTGCCAGCAGGTCCGGGGCCGCAGATACGCAGTATTTT. It codes for CASRSGAADTQYF.

The J gene is TRBJ2-7, the V gene TRBV5-6; D is uncertain. The CDR3 sequence is 13 residues long. Trimming took 1 base from V and 3 from J, leaving 8 bases between them. Germline V CDR1 and CDR2: SGHDT, YYEEEE. For the CDR3, the DNA is TGTGCCAGCAGCTTGCTGGGAAACTACGAGCAGTACTTC. This sequence encodes CASSLLGNYEQYF.

This clone was detected once. This chain uses TRBV6-5 with TRBJ1-6, with no clear D. V was cut by 4 bases and J by 12 bases, with 7 bases left in between. The length of the CDR3 is 11 residues. CDR1 and CDR2 (germline): MNHEY, SVGAGI. The CDR3 DNA reads as TGTGCCAGCAGTTCCCTACAACCCCTCCACTTT. Its protein is CASSSLQPLHF.

The genes are TRBV9 and TRBJ1-2; weak D call: TRBD1 (5 bases). Trimming cost V 3 bases and J 5 bases, with 11 bases left between them. In germline, CDR1 is SGDLS, CDR2 YYNGEE. The CDR3 is made up of 13 amino acids. The CDR3 loop is CASSAFSGYGYTF. The CDR3, as DNA: TGTGCCAGCAGCGCGTTCTCAGGGTATGGCTACACCTTC.

This chain joins TRBV6-5 and TRBJ1-5; D is unclear. Germline loops: CDR1 MNHEY, CDR2 SVGAGI. Trimming cost V 8 bases and J 5 bases, with 19 bases left between them. This CDR3 has 15 amino acids. The CDR3 nucleotides read TGTGCCAGCGCAGTTAGCCCGACAAGTGATCAGCCCCAGCATTTT. It yields the protein CASAVSPTSDQPQHF.

This clone was picked up a small number of times. V gene TRBV29-1 combines with J gene TRBJ2-1; 10 bases are a match to TRBD1. This CDR3 has 15 residues. V lost 3 bases and J lost 5; bases outside the gene matches: 7. CDR1 SQVTM and CDR2 ANQGSEA come from the germline V gene. The CDR3 DNA sequence: TGCAGCGTTGAGGGTGACAGGGGGCCCCACAATGAGCAGTTCTTC. Residues: CSVEGDRGPHNEQFF.

This chain uses TRBV19 with TRBJ1-5; 7 positions match TRBD1. The germline CDR1 and CDR2 sequences are LNHDA and SQIVND (reference sequence). The CDR3 runs to 18 residues. J was trimmed by 3 bases and V by 3 bases; bases with no gene match: 14. The CDR3 sequence is CASSMGPGQMTINQPQHF. The CDR3 nucleotides read TGTGCCAGTAGTATGGGTCCGGGACAGATGACGATCAATCAGCCCCAGCATTTT.

The genes are TRBV5-6 and TRBJ2-7, with 8 positions matching TRBD1. The length of the CDR3 is 17 residues. Germline CDR1 is SGHDT and CDR2 is YYEEEE. V shed 0 bases, J shed 2 bases, and the junction held 10 bases outside the gene matches. The CDR3 region is CASSLDLGTGDTYEQYF. In nucleotides, the CDR3 is TGTGCCAGCAGCTTGGACCTCGGGACAGGTGACACCTACGAGCAGTACTTC.

This sequence joins TRBV30 and TRBJ2-2, with D possibly TRBD1 on 5 matching bases. CDR3 length: 16 amino acids. The germline V gene has CDR1 GTSNPN and CDR2 SVGIG (reference sequence). Trimming took 2 bases from V and 5 from J, leaving 18 bases between them. In nucleotides, the CDR3 is TGTGCCTGGAGTCCTGAAGGGCAGGGAAGGACCGGGGAGCTGTTTTTT. It is translated as CAWSPEGQGRTGELFF. Filled out from reference TRBV30 and TRBJ2-2, the complete variable domain reads SQTIHQWPATLVQPVGSPLSLECTVEGTSNPNLYWYRQAAGRGLQLLFYSVGIGQISSEVPQNLSASRPQDRQFILSSKKLLLSDSGFYLCAWSPEGQGRTGELFFGEGSRLTVL.

The chain carries TRBV13 and TRBJ2-7; D is undetermined. The CDR3 loop spans 14 amino acids. The germline V gene encodes CDR1 PRHDT and CDR2 FYEKMQ (reference sequence). V was shortened by 0 bases and J by 0 bases, with 6 bases between the two germline ends. CDR3 sequence reads: CASSLGLSSYEQYF. The CDR3 nucleotides are TGTGCCAGCAGCTTAGGCCTGAGCTCCTACGAGCAGTACTTC.

This chain joins TRBV7-8 and TRBJ1-5; 10 positions agree with TRBD1. The germline V gene has CDR1 SGHVS and CDR2 FQNEAQ. CDR3 length: 18 amino acids. The J segment lost 2 bases and the V segment lost 5 bases, leaving 12 bases of the junction unmatched. CDR3 loop: CASSPHPGQGTGNQPQHF. In DNA form, the CDR3 reads TGTGCCAGCAGCCCGCACCCGGGACAGGGGACGGGCAATCAGCCCCAGCATTTT.

This chain links TRBV6-1 with TRBJ1-2; no definite D call. The CDR3 is made up of 14 amino acids. V was shortened by 1 base and J by 8 bases, with 14 bases between the two germline ends. Looked up from germline, CDR1 is MNHNS and CDR2 is SASEGT. The CDR3 here is CASSEDHTGIGYTF. The DNA of the CDR3 is TGTGCCAGCAGTGAAGATCACACGGGGATCGGCTACACCTTC.

J is TRBJ2-7 and V is TRBV18, with 8 bases that match TRBD1. This CDR3 comprises 14 residues. Germline V gives CDR1 KGHSH, CDR2 LQKENI. The J segment lost 4 bases and the V segment lost 3 bases, leaving 5 bases of the junction unmatched. CDR3 protein: CASSPDQGAYEQYF. CDR3 DNA sequence: TGTGCCAGCTCACCCGACCAGGGGGCTTACGAGCAGTACTTC.